This paragraph covers one T cell receptor beta chain sequence. Ten or more counts support this clonotype. This clone's antigen is unknown. Per-base quality was not reported, and no clone a single base away is much larger than it. The data belong to a study of T cell repertoires in cytomegalovirus infection (dated by TCRdb to 2018 to 2020). For the study in its entirety: Donor HLA type was relevant to the analysis, as public TCR beta signatures indicated carriage of CMV infection together with the matching HLA type. Results the study describes overall, beyond this receptor: The ex vivo response was dominated by HLA-C-restricted CMV-specific TCR beta clonotypes, which also provided the single most frequent clonotype in two of eight donors. In both this cohort and an independent cohort of some 380 donors, the cumulative frequency of public TCR beta family members distinguished carriers of CMV infection plus the relevant HLA type.

TCRdb lists the instrument as Illumina HiSeq 1500. TCRdb reran the public reads through fastp at Q25 and MiXCR, keeping productive beta chains. Rows with one shared CDR3 protein collapse into an entry with the most common genes and DNA. The sample data list almost 500,000 distinct CDR3 sequences, and around 10% of these were observed just once. Together, the top ten hold roughly 10% of the sample. Including cysteine and phenylalanine, the CDR3 has 16 amino acids. Kept here is only the CDR3 DNA, which spans 48 bases and is read in frame from base 1. Reading the germline V gene gives CDR1 MGHRA and CDR2 YSYEKL. Trimming removed 4 bases from V and 0 bases from J, leaving 15 bases between the germline ends.

The receptor's source is a human donor in good health (CMV status not recorded). Some clones in this sample may be carry-over from other donors' samples. The sequencing sample was made of PBMCs. The chain joins TRBV4-1 to TRBJ1-1, with a weak D call of TRBD1 (5 bases match). The nucleotides are TGCGCCAGCAGCCCCCAGGGTGGAGGGTTGAACACTGAAGCTTTCTTT. It translates to CASSPQGGGLNTEAFF.